This T cell receptor beta chain comes out of a study of cytomegalovirus exposure and HLA in healthy donors. Study observations and caveats: In most subjects, TCR beta sequences reportedly gave accurate predictions of HLA-A and HLA-B alleles. Sequencing likely produced, as an artifact, a cluster of highly shared sequence variants.

The CDR3 is 15 amino acids. Looked up from germline, CDR1 is ENHRY and CDR2 is SYGVKD. Losses at the gene ends were 0 bases for V and 4 bases for J; bases not matched to a gene: 4. Use of 60 Vbeta and 13 Jbeta primers characterized the PCR. The repertoire was sequenced with immunoSEQ multiplex PCR; TCRdb's copy has only in-frame clones and lacks some. The table lists roughly 200,000 clones, under 85% of them singletons. Despite likely unrecorded immune exposures, the donors were nominally healthy at the time of sampling. Of note for this clone: Its antigen remains unknown.

V usage is TRBV10-3 and J usage is TRBJ2-7; 9 bases are shared with TRBD1. The receptor comes from a man aged 50-59 years in good health and CMV-seronegative. Sequencing input: PBMCs. CDR3 DNA sequence: TGTGCCATCAGTGAGTCGGTAGGGACAGGGTACGAGCAGTACTTC. This translates into CAISESVGTGYEQYF.